The subject of this entry is one T cell receptor beta chain. The target of this receptor is not known. No base quality values were provided; no much bigger clone lies one nucleotide off. These data originate in a study of OX40 agonist ivuxolimab in advanced cancers. Regarding the study in general: Ivuxolimab was a fully human IgG2 agonistic monoclonal antibody targeting the costimulatory receptor OX40 (CD134). Intravenous ivuxolimab was administered to patients every 2 weeks at six dose levels: 0.01, 0.1, 0.3, 1.5, 3 and 10 mg/kg. Of the roughly 52 patients in dose escalation, approximately 20 had hepatocellular carcinoma, approximately 15 had melanoma, 9 had renal cell carcinoma and 9 had head and neck cancer. A male proportion of almost 85% and a mean age of 60 years, ranging from roughly 23 to 85, were recorded for the dose-escalation cohort. Prior anti-PD-1, anti-PD-L1 or anti-CTLA-4 therapy was permitted, and 40% of dose-escalation patients had received checkpoint inhibitors. Partial responses occurred in three dose-escalation patients, of whom one had hepatocellular carcinoma and two had cutaneous melanoma. Peripheral TCRbeta sequencing aimed to test whether ivuxolimab altered TCR sequence diversity and caused clonal T-cell expansion. The paper describes the monotherapy dose-escalation part (N ≈ 51 patients) of the phase I trial of ivuxolimab. The paper's findings and limits, for the study overall: In the 0.1-3.0 mg/kg groups, partial responders were among the patients with the lowest normalized peripheral clonal expansion, particularly in CD8+ T cells. Antigen specificity was not determined for the clonally expanded peripheral T cells. After ivuxolimab, CD8+ T cells had more expanded clones than CD4+ T cells on average. At doses of 0.1 to 3.0 mg/kg, clonal expansion of both CD4+ and CD8+ blood T cells was observed from baseline to week 6. Low levels of normalized T-cell clonal expansion were also shown by some nonresponding patients.

Genomic DNA was extracted from sorted cells for sequencing of the TCRbeta CDR3 region. The immunoSEQ Assay was used for sequencing of TCRbeta CDR3 regions. This immuneACCESS table, as held by TCRdb, lists in-frame sequences with V and J called but not all clones. Of the missing ones, under half trace to an unresolved V gene in checked studies; the others have no known cause. The sample yields about 84,000 clones; 94% were counted once. The ten largest account for roughly 11% of the sample. V is pared back by 2 bases and J by 1 base, with 8 bases lying between the germline termini. CDR1 SEHNR and CDR2 FQNEAQ are derived from the germline V gene (reference sequence). The CDR3 covers 14 residues, taking in both the cysteine and the phenylalanine. The kept DNA is CDR3 alone, 42 bases in frame from the first base. The trial excluded patients who had a history of autoimmune disease or were on systemic immunosuppression. Peripheral blood for TCR sequencing was drawn from every dose cohort at baseline, at cycle 4 day 1 and at cycle 7 day 1. The samples were taken from a phase I, first-in-human, multicenter, open-label dose-escalation trial of ivuxolimab. Adults with locally advanced or metastatic melanoma, renal cell, hepatocellular, or head and neck squamous cell carcinoma were enrolled in the trial. Before TCR sequencing, CD4+ T cells and CD8+ T cells were sorted from peripheral blood as separate populations.

This clonotype was obtained from an adult with an advanced solid tumor such as melanoma, head and neck, liver or kidney cancer. The material sequenced was CD4+ or CD8+ T cells sorted from blood, taken in a trial of the OX40 agonist ivuxolimab. The receptor chain draws on TRBV7-9 and TRBJ1-1; the D gene lacks a confident call. The CDR3 reads as follows: CASSLRQGNTEAFF. DNA sequence: TGTGCCAGCAGCTTAAGGCAAGGGAACACTGAAGCTTTCTTT.